This TCR beta chain was captured in a study of shared clonotypes between healthy human individuals. Study findings and constraints: Having only a few donors restricted how much genetic and exposure-history diversity was captured. Clonotype sharing across several donors was observed for 4.5% to 6.5% of naive CD4 clonotypes.

CDR3 length: 14 residues. Germline V lookup: CDR1 MNHNS, CDR2 SASEGT. Trimming removed 7 bases from V and 4 bases from J; junction bases left unmatched: 8. The DNA input per sorted-subset replicate PCR was 200 ng, corresponding to tens of thousands of T cell genomes. Per the original data handling: Filtering differed, since immunoSEQ gave only junction sequences and no quality scores. The method was immunoSEQ multiplex PCR; TCRdb's version includes in-frame clones alone and lacks a portion of them. The V and J calls and clone size are taken from that table; D and trimming were inferred from the DNA. The sample contains about 520,000 clones, approximately 95% of which appear only once. Note on this clone: The target antigen is unknown.

The sequence came from a woman under 40 in good health. Sample: naive CD4+ T cells sorted from blood. As to subset: CD45RA+ positively selected. V gene TRBV6-1 combines with J gene TRBJ2-7, with 9 bases aligning to TRBD1. The CDR3 region has the DNA TGTGCCAGCAAGGCCGGGACAGGGCAGTACGAGCAGTACTTC. It is translated as CASKAGTGQYEQYF.